These 6 T cell receptor beta chains were all obtained from the same sample, sequenced in a study of cytomegalovirus exposure and HLA in healthy donors. Primers included in the PCR were 60 Vbeta and 13 Jbeta primers. Repertoires were generated with immunoSEQ multiplex PCR, while TCRdb's copy carries only in-frame clones and drops some. The data hold about 94,000 clones, with about four fifths observed a single time. Material for sequencing was PBMCs. These receptor sequences come from a woman aged 40 to 50 in good health and CMV-seronegative.

The V gene is TRBV7-7, the J gene TRBJ2-2; D is possibly TRBD2 (5 bases). V lost 5 bases to trimming and J lost 5 bases, with 9 bases between them. Germline CDR1 reads SSHAT; CDR2 reads FNYEAQ (reference sequence). This CDR3 has 13 amino acids. CDR3 residues: CASSQDFTGELFF. CDR3 DNA sequence: TGTGCCAGCAGCCAGGACTTTACCGGGGAGCTGTTTTTT.

J is TRBJ2-5 and V is TRBV30; tentatively, D is TRBD2 (5 bases). The CDR3 has 13 amino acids. Germline V gene lookup returns CDR1 GTSNPN and CDR2 SVGIG (reference sequence). Trimming left V 3 bases short and J 1 base short, with 9 bases between. This chain's CDR3 is CAWSGLLQETQYF. The CDR3 DNA follows: TGTGCCTGGAGCGGACTTCTCCAAGAGACCCAGTACTTC.

V usage is TRBV2 and J usage is TRBJ2-5; possibly TRBD2 for D (5 bases). Germline V gene data show CDR1 as SNHLY and CDR2 as FYNNEI. V gave up 6 bases and J gave up 2 bases, with 16 bases separating them. The CDR3 is 15 residues long. CDR3 coding DNA: TGTGCCAGCAGAAGGAACTCCGGGATACAAGAGACCCAGTACTTC. Protein sequence: CASRRNSGIQETQYF.

This clone has just one count. J is TRBJ2-3 and V is TRBV11-3; TRBD2 agrees at 13 bases. CDR1 and CDR2 (germline): SGHNT, YENEEA. V gave up 5 bases and J gave up 1 base; unmatched junction bases: 3. This CDR3 comprises 16 residues. CDR3 sequence: CASSGGLAGGTDTQYF. The CDR3 region has the DNA TGTGCCAGCAGCGGTGGACTAGCGGGGGGCACAGATACGCAGTATTTT.

The rearrangement uses TRBV6-1 and TRBJ1-5; TRBD1 matches 8 bases. Germline-derived CDR1 and CDR2 are MNHNS and SASEGT. CDR3 length equals 19 residues. The V segment lost 6 bases and the J segment 0 bases; nucleotides outside the gene matches: 16. The CDR3 loop reads CASSEYPAQGGFSNQPQHF. The CDR3 region has the DNA TGTGCCAGCAGCGAATATCCGGCACAGGGGGGGTTTAGCAATCAGCCCCAGCATTTT.

This chain connects TRBV28 to TRBJ1-5; D is unclear. Germline V gene lookup returns CDR1 MDHEN and CDR2 SYDVKM. Deletions cut 6 bases from V and 0 bases from J, with 6 bases between. The CDR3 runs 13 residues. Here the CDR3 reads CASRRDSNQPQHF. In nucleotides, the CDR3 is TGTGCCAGCAGAAGAGATAGCAATCAGCCCCAGCATTTT. Combining the CDR3 with reference TRBV28 and TRBJ1-5 gives the whole variable domain DVKVTQSSRYLVKRTGEKVFLECVQDMDHENMFWYRQDPGLGLRLIYFSYDVKMKEKGDIPEGYSVSREKKERFSLILESASTNQTSMYLCASRRDSNQPQHFGDGTRLSIL.